The 31 T cell receptor beta chains below were found in one sample sequenced in a study of T-cell memory formation after mild COVID-19 (dated by TCRdb to the early 2020s). Libraries were made using 5' RACE. TCRdb lists the instrument as Illumina NovaSeq 6000. Through fastp at Q25 and MiXCR, TCRdb rebuilt clones from the public reads, retaining in-frame beta chains. Every distinct CDR3 protein forms one entry, paired with its most common genes and DNA. This sample lists about 430,000 distinct CDR3 sequences; approximately 25% were detected once. The ten largest clones represent around 9.5% of the sample. Sample: PBMCs or a T cell subset sorted from them (not recorded which). These receptors came from an adult woman who had mild COVID-19 (a few samples of this study predate the infection). The sample titles of this study are shuffled in the database, so cell type and time point are left out; the donor was told from shared clones.

V gene TRBV9 combines with J gene TRBJ2-7, with 7 bases matching TRBD2. The CDR3 loop spans 15 amino acids. Germline CDR1 reads SGDLS; CDR2 reads YYNGEE. The V gene end was trimmed by 3 bases and the J gene end by 3 bases; junction bases not matched to a gene: 9. The CDR3, as DNA: TGTGCCAGCAGCGAGTGGGGGGGTCCCAACTACGAGCAGTACTTC. Its translation is CASSEWGGPNYEQYF.

V usage is TRBV2 and J usage is TRBJ2-2, with 11 bases matching TRBD2. Germline V gene sequence: CDR1 SNHLY, CDR2 FYNNEI. This CDR3 contains 15 residues. V trimming: 6 bases; J trimming: 4 bases; junction bases outside the gene matches: 4. CDR3: CASRASGGRTGELFF. Here the CDR3 DNA reads TGTGCCAGCAGGGCTAGCGGGGGGCGCACCGGGGAGCTGTTTTTT.

This clonotype was found a few times. The chain employs TRBV2 and TRBJ2-5; TRBD2 aligns across 10 bases. CDR1 and CDR2 (germline): SNHLY, FYNNEI. After removal of 3 bases from V and 5 bases from J, the junction contained 3 bases not matched to a gene. This CDR3 has 14 residues. This CDR3 reads CASSDPSGSETQYF. DNA of the CDR3: TGTGCCAGCAGTGACCCTAGCGGGAGCGAGACCCAGTACTTC. Supplemented by reference TRBV2 and TRBJ2-5, the full variable domain reads EPEVTQTPSHQVTQMGQEVILRCVPISNHLYFYWYRQILGQKVEFLVSFYNNEISEKSEIFDDQFSVERPDGSNFTLKIRSTKLEDSAMYFCASSDPSGSETQYFGPGTRLLVL.

The chain recombines TRBV12-3 or TRBV12-4 with TRBJ1-1; 8 bases are shared with TRBD1. V was pared by 3 bases and J by 1 base, with 4 bases of the junction left unmatched. There are 15 residues in the CDR3. The CDR3 loop is CASSFFGTGNTEAFF. The CDR3 DNA reads as TGTGCCAGCAGTTTCTTTGGGACAGGGAACACTGAAGCTTTCTTT.

V is TRBV12-3 or TRBV12-4 and J is TRBJ2-7; 11 bases agree with TRBD1. The CDR3 has 16 residues. V trimming: 6 bases; J trimming: 0 bases; junction bases outside the gene matches: 7. Here the CDR3 reads CASSWAGTGGSYEQYF. CDR3 sequence (DNA): TGTGCCAGCAGCTGGGCCGGGACAGGGGGCTCCTACGAGCAGTACTTC.

This chain links TRBV3-1 with TRBJ2-2; 7 positions match TRBD1. CDR3 size: 16 residues. Germline values: CDR1 LGHDT, CDR2 YNNKEL (reference sequence). V gave up 2 bases and J gave up 6 bases; unmatched junction bases: 9. The DNA for the CDR3 is TGTGCCAGCAGCCAAAGAGGTCAGGGGGTCTCCGGGGAGCTGTTTTTT. Its protein is CASSQRGQGVSGELFF. The entire variable domain, with the rest obtained from reference TRBV3-1 and TRBJ2-2, is as follows: DTAVSQTPKYLVTQMGNDKSIKCEQNLGHDTMYWYKQDSKKFLKIMFSYNNKELIINETVPNRFSPKSPDKAHLNLHINSLELGDSAVYFCASSQRGQGVSGELFFGEGSRLTVL.

The table lists this clonotype with a few counts. V gene TRBV7-9 combines with J gene TRBJ1-2; D is unresolved. The CDR3 runs 12 residues. CDR1 and CDR2 (germline): SEHNR, FQNEAQ (reference sequence). V gave up 5 bases and J gave up 2 bases, with 6 bases separating them. The CDR3 is CASSHRNYGYTF. CDR3 sequence (DNA): TGTGCCAGCAGCCACCGGAACTATGGCTACACCTTC.

V is TRBV3-1 and J is TRBJ1-6; 7 bases are a match to TRBD1. The CDR3 consists of 15 residues. The V gene's germline CDR1 is LGHDT and CDR2 YNNKEL (reference sequence). Trimming at V came to 5 bases and at J to 7 bases, leaving 8 bases not matched to a gene. The CDR3: CASSSAGTVNSPLHF. CDR3 nucleotides: TGTGCCAGCAGCTCTGCCGGGACAGTCAATTCACCCCTCCACTTT.

The chain joins TRBV12-3 or TRBV12-4 to TRBJ2-3; no firm D call. V gave up 4 bases and J gave up 3 bases, with 11 bases separating them. The CDR3 covers 14 residues. The CDR3 DNA sequence: TGTGCCAGCAGTTCGTCCGACGGGACAGATACGCAGTATTTT. Its protein product is CASSSSDGTDTQYF.

This chain links TRBV9 with TRBJ2-6, with 7 bases fitting TRBD1. Per the germline V gene, CDR1 is SGDLS and CDR2 is YYNGEE. CDR3 length: 16 amino acids. After removal of 1 base from V and 4 bases from J, the junction contained 5 bases not matched to a gene. The CDR3 spells CASSVRTGVGANVLTF. CDR3 in DNA: TGTGCCAGCAGCGTAAGAACAGGGGTCGGGGCCAACGTCCTGACTTTC.

To note about this clonotype: A clone one base away is much larger, so this may be a read error. The chain combines TRBV7-6 with TRBJ2-3; 11 bases fit TRBD2. CDR1 SGHVS and CDR2 FNYEAQ come from the germline V gene. V shed 5 bases and J 1 base; nucleotides not matched to a gene: 2. The CDR3 covers 15 residues. CDR3 loop: CASSMTSGGTDTQYF. In nucleotides, the CDR3 is TGTGCCAGCAGCATGACTAGCGGGGGCACAGATACGCAGTATTTT.

The V gene is TRBV6-2 or TRBV6-3, the J gene TRBJ1-2; tentatively, D is TRBD1 (5 bases). Germline V gives CDR1 MNHEY, CDR2 SVGEGT. The CDR3 runs 19 residues. V lost 6 bases to trimming and J lost 6 bases, with 32 bases between them. The chain's CDR3 is CASSANLDSVTIWRDGYTF. In DNA, the CDR3 is TGTGCCAGCAGCGCAAACCTTGACAGCGTGACGATTTGGAGGGATGGCTACACCTTC.

The rearrangement links TRBV7-9 to TRBJ2-7, with 10 positions matching TRBD2. The CDR3 runs 15 residues. Germline V CDR1 and CDR2: SEHNR, FQNEAQ (reference sequence). V dropped 4 bases and J dropped 5; count of bases not matched to a gene: 8. The CDR3 DNA follows: TGTGCCAGCAGCTCTAGCGGGAGTTATCGCGACGAGCAGTACTTC. Its translation: CASSSSGSYRDEQYF.

The chain links TRBV10-3 to TRBJ2-7, with 7 bases fitting TRBD2. Germline-derived CDR1 and CDR2 are ENHRY and SYGVKD. The CDR3 spans 15 residues. J gave up 5 bases and V 2 bases, and 9 bases lay outside the gene matches. The CDR3 protein is CAISEAGANLHEQYF. The CDR3 DNA reads TGTGCCATCAGTGAGGCGGGAGCGAACCTCCACGAGCAGTACTTC.

The rearrangement joins TRBV6-5 to TRBJ2-7; 8 nucleotides agree with TRBD1. Germline lookup yields CDR1 MNHEY and CDR2 SVGAGI. V lost 2 bases and J lost 3; bases outside the gene matches: 9. This CDR3 is built from 16 residues. The DNA for the CDR3 is TGTGCCAGCAGTTACGGTGGACAGGGAGGAATCTACGAGCAGTACTTC. Translation: CASSYGGQGGIYEQYF.

On this clonotype itself: This sequence may be a read error, since a much larger clone differs from it by one base. The V call is TRBV7-8, the J call TRBJ1-2, with TRBD1 matching over 9 bases. With V trimmed by 5 bases and J by 4 bases, 5 bases remained unmatched. CDR1 and CDR2 from the germline V gene are SGHVS and FQNEAQ. The CDR3 loop spans 14 amino acids. CDR3 nucleotides: TGTGCCAGCAGCCCCGGGACAGGGAGCTATGGCTACACCTTC. As protein: CASSPGTGSYGYTF.

This chain uses TRBV5-1 with TRBJ2-1; perhaps TRBD1 as D (5 bases). Trimming removed 5 bases from V and 5 bases from J, with 8 bases in between. The length of the CDR3 is 12 residues. Germline V gene sequence: CDR1 SGHRS, CDR2 YFSETQ. The CDR3: CASRKGDNEQFF. The DNA for the CDR3 is TGCGCCAGCAGGAAAGGGGACAATGAGCAGTTCTTC.

A few counts support this clonotype. This sequence joins TRBV29-1 and TRBJ2-5; unclear D gene. There are 14 residues in the CDR3. Trimming pared 0 bases from V and 2 bases from J, leaving 10 bases between. CDR1 and CDR2 from the germline V gene are SQVTM and ANQGSEA. The DNA of the CDR3 is TGCAGCGTTGAAGATCTGACTGCTCAAGAGACCCAGTACTTC. Translation: CSVEDLTAQETQYF.

The rearrangement uses TRBV5-1 and TRBJ1-2, with unresolved D. V was trimmed by 5 bases and J by 3 bases, leaving 8 bases between them. This CDR3 has 12 amino acids. From germline, CDR1 is SGHRS and CDR2 YFSETQ. For the CDR3, the DNA is TGCGCCAGCAGGCAAGGAGACTATGGCTACACCTTC. Protein product: CASRQGDYGYTF.

This clonotype has more than one count but fewer than ten. The V call is TRBV7-8, the J call TRBJ2-7, with 9 nucleotides matching TRBD1. The ends lost 2 bases at V and 5 bases at J; junction bases unmatched: 1. CDR3 size: 13 residues. In germline, CDR1 is SGHVS, CDR2 FQNEAQ. As DNA, the CDR3 is TGTGCCAGCAGCTTAAGGGACAGGGACGAGCAGTACTTC. Its protein is CASSLRDRDEQYF.

The sample holds a few counts of this clonotype. One junction end does not reproduce the germline sequence, and a read error may be involved. CDR3 in DNA: TGCAGGGGGATGGGGACTAGCGGGGTACCATTAGGAGTCTTC. Protein sequence: CRGMGTSGVPLGVF. V gene TRBV20-1 combines with J gene TRBJ2-1, with 13 bases fitting TRBD2. In germline, CDR1 is DFQATT, CDR2 SNEGSKA (reference sequence). The CDR3 extends over 14 amino acids.

This chain links TRBV5-5 with TRBJ1-2, with 8 bases matching TRBD1. The trim removed 0 bases at V and 9 bases at J, leaving 4 bases unmatched. This CDR3 spans 13 amino acids. The germline V gene encodes CDR1 SGHKS and CDR2 YYEKEE (reference sequence). CDR3: CASSLDRGSRYTF. The CDR3 nucleotides are TGTGCCAGCAGCTTGGACAGGGGGAGCCGCTACACCTTC.

This clonotype was counted a few times. DNA for the CDR3: TGCGCCAGCATTGCGGACCCCCCAAGCTACGAGCAGTACTTC. This codes for CASIADPPSYEQYF. V gene TRBV5-1 combines with J gene TRBJ2-7; no definite D call. Trimming shortened V by 6 bases and J by 3 bases, and 16 bases separated the two germline ends. CDR3 length equals 14 residues. Per the germline V gene, CDR1 is SGHRS and CDR2 is YFSETQ. Drawing the rest from reference TRBV5-1 and TRBJ2-7, the complete variable domain is KAGVTQTPRYLIKTRGQQVTLSCSPISGHRSVSWYQQTPGQGLQFLFEYFSETQRNKGNFPGRFSGRQFSNSRSEMNVSTLELGDSALYLCASIADPPSYEQYFGPGTRLTVT.

The chain joins TRBV24-1 to TRBJ2-1; 7 bases map to TRBD1. Germline V gene sequence: CDR1 KGHDR, CDR2 SFDVKD. V shed 3 bases and J 7 bases; nucleotides not matched to a gene: 5. The CDR3 is made up of 14 amino acids. CDR3 protein: CATSDNLTGNEQFF. The CDR3 bases are TGTGCCACCAGTGATAACCTGACAGGGAATGAGCAGTTCTTC.

Only a few counts were recorded for this clonotype. The V gene is TRBV28, the J gene TRBJ2-1, with 12 bases matching TRBD1. CDR1 is MDHEN and CDR2 is SYDVKM in the germline V gene. This CDR3 region has 15 residues. V trimming: 6 bases; J trimming: 10 bases; junction bases outside the gene matches: 10. The CDR3 spells CASREGGTGGREQFF. Written as DNA, the CDR3 is TGTGCCAGCAGAGAAGGTGGGACAGGGGGCAGGGAGCAGTTCTTC.

Only a few counts were recorded for this clonotype. This sequence joins TRBV4-3 and TRBJ2-7; D gene unclear. CDR3 length: 14 amino acids. V was clipped by 2 bases and J by 0 bases, with 8 bases between them. Germline V gene data show CDR1 as LGHNA and CDR2 as YSLEER. The chain's CDR3 is CASSQRLLSYEQYF. DNA of the CDR3: TGCGCCAGCAGCCAACGTCTCCTCTCCTACGAGCAGTACTTC.

This clonotype showed up just a few times. The chain carries TRBV5-1 and TRBJ2-1; D uncertain. This CDR3 spans 14 amino acids. Germline-derived CDR1 and CDR2 are SGHRS and YFSETQ. Between the trimmed V and J ends, which lost 7 bases and 7 bases, there was a span of 18 bases. The CDR3 region has the DNA TGCGCCAGCGAGCCAGGTGGGTCTGGGAATGAGCAGTTCTTC. Its protein is CASEPGGSGNEQFF.

V and J are TRBV5-1 and TRBJ2-1, with D possibly matching TRBD1 (6 bases). The length of the CDR3 is 15 residues. V gave up 4 bases and J gave up 9 bases, with 20 bases separating them. Germline lookup yields CDR1 SGHRS and CDR2 YFSETQ. The CDR3 sequence: CASSIYRELAVEQFF. The CDR3 nucleotides are TGCGCCAGCAGCATATACAGGGAATTGGCCGTTGAGCAGTTCTTC.

The V and J genes are TRBV9 and TRBJ1-1, with D uncertain. Deletions cut 0 bases from V and 0 bases from J, with 3 bases between. This CDR3 has 13 amino acids. Germline-derived CDR1 and CDR2 are SGDLS and YYNGEE. CDR3 residues: CASSVVLNTEAFF. In DNA form, the CDR3 reads TGTGCCAGCAGCGTAGTTCTGAACACTGAAGCTTTCTTT. Variable domain in full (rest from reference TRBV9 and TRBJ1-1): DSGVTQTPKHLITATGQRVTLRCSPRSGDLSVYWYQQSLDQGLQFLIQYYNGEERAKGNILERFSAQQFPDLHSELNLSSLELGDSALYFCASSVVLNTEAFFGQGTRLTVV.

J is TRBJ2-6 and V is TRBV11-2, with TRBD2 as a possible D gene (5 bases). CDR1 and CDR2 (germline): SGHAT, FQNNGV. The CDR3 consists of 15 residues. The CDR3 loop reads CVSPARAAGANVLTF. CDR3 nucleotide sequence: TGTGTCTCACCCGCGCGGGCAGCTGGGGCCAACGTCCTGACTTTC. The variable domain in full, completed from reference TRBV11-2 and TRBJ2-6, reads EAGVAQSPRYKIIEKRQSVAFWCNPISGHATLYWYQQILGQGPKLLIQFQNNGVVDDSQLPKDRFSAERLKGVDSTLKIQPAKLEDSAVYLCVSPARAAGANVLTFGAGSRLTVL.

This clonotype was seen a handful of times. This rearrangement joins TRBV7-2 to TRBJ2-7; 13 positions agree with TRBD2. Trimming cost V 5 bases and J 1 base; bases outside gene matches: 5. This CDR3 region has 16 residues. Germline V gene lookup returns CDR1 SGHTA and CDR2 FQGNSA. CDR3 DNA: TGTGCCAGCAGCCCCAGGACTAGCGGGGGATCCTACGAGCAGTACTTC. It codes for CASSPRTSGGSYEQYF.